What follows is one TCR beta chain and its context. Its specificity is not known. This specimen comes from a study of cytomegalovirus exposure and HLA in healthy donors. About the study: Caucasian-associated ancestry cluster membership applied to 75% to 85% of 300 to 450 genotyped donors. General study findings and limits: The study designated 150 or so TCR beta chains cytomegalovirus-associated.

PCR employed 60 Vbeta and 13 Jbeta primers. Some clones are missing from TCRdb's copy, which holds only in-frame ones; the method was immunoSEQ multiplex PCR. Of about 190,000 clones in the sample, roughly four fifths are singletons; the top ten hold less than 4%. What was sequenced was PBMCs. This TCR derives from a woman in her twenties or thirties in good health and CMV-seropositive.

DNA of the CDR3: TGTGCCAGCAGCTTAGTAGCGCTCGCCGGGGAGCTGTTTTTT. Translation: CASSLVALAGELFF. The V gene is TRBV7-9, the J gene TRBJ2-2, with D possibly being TRBD2 (5 bases). Between the trimmed V and J ends, which lost 1 base and 6 bases, there was a span of 9 bases. The germline V gene encodes CDR1 SEHNR and CDR2 FQNEAQ (reference sequence). The CDR3 runs to 14 residues.